The source of this T cell receptor beta chain is a study of shared clonotypes between healthy human individuals. Study findings and constraints: Non-shared clonotypes displayed generation probabilities falling below those of clonotypes present in all four donors.

Clones were read by immunoSEQ multiplex PCR, and TCRdb kept only the in-frame ones, dropping some. The repertoire holds hundreds of thousands of clones, with 92% as singletons. For this clone: Its target is not known.

The naive CD8 population came from CD45RO-negative cells selected for CCR7, without terminally differentiated effector memory CD45RA+ cells. This TCR came from a man younger than 40 in good health. The sequencing input was naive CD8+ T cells sorted from blood.

In DNA, the CDR3 is TGTGCCAGCAGTTTAACGGGCTTGGCGATCTACGAGCAGTACTTC. It specifies CASSLTGLAIYEQYF. The gene calls are TRBV27 and TRBJ2-7; D remains unclear. The CDR3 has 15 residues. Trimming took 2 bases from V and 3 from J, leaving 14 bases between them. Germline lookup yields CDR1 MNHEY and CDR2 SMNVEV (reference sequence).